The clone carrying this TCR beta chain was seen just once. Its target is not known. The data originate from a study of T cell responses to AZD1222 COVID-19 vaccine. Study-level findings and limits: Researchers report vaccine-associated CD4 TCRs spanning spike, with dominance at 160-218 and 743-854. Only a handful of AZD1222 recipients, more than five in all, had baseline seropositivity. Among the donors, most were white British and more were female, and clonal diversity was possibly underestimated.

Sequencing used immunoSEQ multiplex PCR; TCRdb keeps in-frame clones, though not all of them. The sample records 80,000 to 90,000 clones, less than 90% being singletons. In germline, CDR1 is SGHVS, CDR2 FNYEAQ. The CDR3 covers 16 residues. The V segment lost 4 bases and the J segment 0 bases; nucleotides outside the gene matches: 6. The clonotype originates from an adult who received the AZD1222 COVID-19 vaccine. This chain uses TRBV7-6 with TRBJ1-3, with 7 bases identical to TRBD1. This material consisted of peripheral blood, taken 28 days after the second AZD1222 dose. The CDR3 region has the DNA TGTGCCAGCAGCTCTATAGGGACAGCCTCTGGAAACACCATATATTTT. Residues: CASSSIGTASGNTIYF.